This record looks at one T cell receptor (beta chain) sequence and its context. The CDR3 consists of 12 residues. V was trimmed by 6 bases and J by 11 bases, leaving 11 bases between them. The data were taken from a study of blood T cell repertoires in COVID-19. Produced via immunoSEQ multiplex PCR; TCRdb's table is partial and in-frame only. The sample includes 200,000 to 250,000 clones, approximately 84% seen only once; the top ten take 15%. The source material was PBMCs or T cells enriched from blood (not recorded which). The rearrangement uses TRBV12-3 or TRBV12-4 and TRBJ1-6, with D tentatively TRBD1 (6 bases). This sequence was found in a man aged 40-49 years who had recovered from COVID-19. The CDR3 region has the DNA TGTGCCAGCAGGCAGGGGAAAACACCCCTCCACTTT. Protein product: CASRQGKTPLHF.